Listed below are T cell receptor beta chains from one sample, sequenced in a study of shared clonotypes between healthy human individuals. Measured with immunoSEQ multiplex PCR; TCRdb has only the in-frame clones, and not every one. The table records a few million clones, approximately 94% of them present only once. Sequenced material: naive CD4+ T cells sorted from blood. The receptors were gathered from a man younger than 35 in good health. Both conserved end residues are part of each CDR3.

V: TRBV29-1; CDR3: CSVDRGRSAEAFF
V: TRBV27; CDR3: CASKLGSGTDTQYF
V: TRBV4-1; CDR3: CASSQEGFGYTF
V: TRBV5-5; CDR3: CASSYSGTASYEQYF
V: TRBV5-8; CDR3: CASSLAGTGANVLTF
V: TRBV7-2; CDR3: CASRGPNYNEQFF
V: TRBV6-4; CDR3: CASSAPGPPETQYF
V: TRBV29-1; CDR3: CSVDVLSSGANVLTF
V: TRBV30; CDR3: CAWSGGGFGEKLFF
V: TRBV5-1; CDR3: CASKVGGSSGELFF
V: TRBV7-2; CDR3: CASSLGGNYGYTF
V: TRBV27; CDR3: CASSPQVMGGYTF
V: TRBV9; CDR3: CASKSGGGNTGELFF
V: TRBV25-1; CDR3: CASSELDRDYGYTF
V: TRBV5-6; CDR3: CASSWGQGAVREQYF
V: TRBV28; CDR3: CASSLGQGYGYTF
V: TRBV9; CDR3: CASSERQGAPGYTF
V: TRBV10-3; CDR3: CAISEYAGLATNEKLFF
V: TRBV7-3; CDR3: CASSLTGLLAEQYF
V: TRBV7-2; CDR3: CASSTRTAGLPHF
V: TRBV7-2; CDR3: CASSLDGLAQNEQYF
V: TRBV28; CDR3: CASSLGGAAEAFF
V: TRBV11-3; CDR3: CASSRGQGGGDTQYF